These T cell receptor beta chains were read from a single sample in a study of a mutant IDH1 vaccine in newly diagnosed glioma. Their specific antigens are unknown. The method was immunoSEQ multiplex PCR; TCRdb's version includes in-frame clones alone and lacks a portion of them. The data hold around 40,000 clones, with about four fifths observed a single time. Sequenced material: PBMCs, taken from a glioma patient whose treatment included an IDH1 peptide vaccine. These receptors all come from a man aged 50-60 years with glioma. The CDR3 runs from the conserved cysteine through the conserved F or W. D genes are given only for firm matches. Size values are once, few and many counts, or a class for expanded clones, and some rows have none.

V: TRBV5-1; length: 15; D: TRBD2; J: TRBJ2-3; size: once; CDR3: CASSPGLAGVDTQYF; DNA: TGCGCCAGCAGCCCAGGACTAGCGGGAGTCGATACGCAGTATTTT
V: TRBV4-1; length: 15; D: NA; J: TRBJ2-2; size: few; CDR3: CASSQASGGAGELFF; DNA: TGCGCCAGCAGCCAGGCCTCAGGAGGAGCCGGGGAGCTGTTTTTT
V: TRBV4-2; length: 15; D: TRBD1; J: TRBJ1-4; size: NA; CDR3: CASSQNKDRTEKLFF; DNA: TGTGCCAGCAGCCAAAATAAGGACAGGACCGAAAAACTGTTTTTT
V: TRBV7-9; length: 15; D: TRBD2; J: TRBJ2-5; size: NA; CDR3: CASSTVGTSEGTQYF; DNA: TGTGCCAGCAGCACAGTAGGGACTAGCGAGGGGACCCAGTACTTC
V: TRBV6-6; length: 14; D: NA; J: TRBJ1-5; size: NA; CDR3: CASSTQESNQPQHF; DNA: TGTGCCAGCAGTACACAGGAAAGCAATCAGCCCCAGCATTTT
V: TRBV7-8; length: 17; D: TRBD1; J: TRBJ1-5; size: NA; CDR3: CASSWDRGGISNQPQHF; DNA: TGTGCCAGCAGCTGGGACAGGGGGGGTATAAGCAATCAGCCCCAGCATTTT
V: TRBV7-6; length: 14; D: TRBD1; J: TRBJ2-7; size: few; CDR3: CASSLEDRGRVRYF; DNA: TGTGCCAGCAGCTTAGAGGACAGGGGGCGGGTTAGGTACTTC
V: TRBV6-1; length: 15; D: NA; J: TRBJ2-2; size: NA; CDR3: CASSERARLAGELFF; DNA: TGTGCCAGCAGTGAACGTGCCCGACTGGCCGGGGAGCTGTTTTTT
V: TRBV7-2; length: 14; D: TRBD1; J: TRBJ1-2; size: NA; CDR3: CASSRGQGQYGYTF; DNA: TGTGCCAGCAGCCGAGGACAGGGGCAATATGGCTACACCTTC
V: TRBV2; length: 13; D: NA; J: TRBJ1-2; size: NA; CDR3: CASSGTGVYGYTF; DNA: TGTGCCAGCAGTGGAACCGGGGTCTATGGCTACACCTTC
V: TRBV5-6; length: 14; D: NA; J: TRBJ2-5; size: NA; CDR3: CASTSLMGEETQYF; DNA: TGTGCCAGCACCTCCTTGATGGGGGAAGAGACCCAGTACTTC
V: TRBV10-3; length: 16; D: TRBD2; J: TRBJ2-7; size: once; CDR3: CAISESASGRAGEQYF; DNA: TGTGCCATCAGTGAGTCGGCTAGCGGGAGGGCTGGCGAGCAGTACTTC
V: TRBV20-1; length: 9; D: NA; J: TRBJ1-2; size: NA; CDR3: CSASTGYTF; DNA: TGCAGTGCTAGTACCGGCTACACCTTC
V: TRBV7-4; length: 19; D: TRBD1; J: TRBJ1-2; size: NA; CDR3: CASSQRLRDRDWTNYGYTF; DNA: TGTGCCAGCAGCCAGAGACTCCGGGACAGGGATTGGACTAACTATGGCTACACCTTC
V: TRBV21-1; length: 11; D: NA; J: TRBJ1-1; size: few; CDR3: CASIRSVGTFF; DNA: TGTGCCAGCATTCGATCCGTGGGAACTTTCTTT
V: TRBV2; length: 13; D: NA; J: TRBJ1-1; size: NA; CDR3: CASSEWSFTTAFF; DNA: TGTGCCAGCAGTGAATGGTCATTTACAACAGCTTTCTTT
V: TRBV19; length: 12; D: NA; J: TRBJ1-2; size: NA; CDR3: CASSQEKVGYTF; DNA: TGTGCCAGTAGTCAGGAGAAAGTTGGCTACACCTTC
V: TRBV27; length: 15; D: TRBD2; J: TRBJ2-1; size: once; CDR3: CASSFSGRAGNEQFF; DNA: TGTGCCAGCAGTTTTAGCGGGAGGGCCGGAAATGAGCAGTTCTTC
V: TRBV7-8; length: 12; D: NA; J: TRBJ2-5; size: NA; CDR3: CASSSSRGTQYF; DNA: TGTGCCAGCAGCTCCAGTCGAGGGACCCAGTACTTC
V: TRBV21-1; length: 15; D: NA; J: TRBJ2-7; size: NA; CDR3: CASSKTGRGINEQYF; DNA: TGTGCCAGCAGCAAAACGGGCAGGGGTATAAACGAGCAGTACTTC
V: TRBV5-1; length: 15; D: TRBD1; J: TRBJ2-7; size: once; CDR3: CASSPGTDVSYEQYF; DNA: TGCGCCAGCAGCCCTGGGACAGACGTGAGCTACGAGCAGTACTTC
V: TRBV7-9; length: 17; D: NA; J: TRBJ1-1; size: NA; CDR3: CASSLSGYLPMNTEAFF; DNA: TGTGCCAGCAGCTTATCCGGATATCTTCCGATGAACACTGAAGCTTTCTTT
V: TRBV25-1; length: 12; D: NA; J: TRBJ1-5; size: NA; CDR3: CASQGPNQPQHF; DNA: TGTGCCAGCCAAGGGCCGAATCAGCCCCAGCATTTT
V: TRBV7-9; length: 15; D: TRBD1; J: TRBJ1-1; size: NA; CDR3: CASSSRTGSSVRAFF; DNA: TGTGCCAGCAGCTCTCGGACAGGGTCCTCGGTACGAGCTTTCTTT
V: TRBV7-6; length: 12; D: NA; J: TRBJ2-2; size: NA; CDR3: CASTPSTGELFF; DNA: TGTGCCAGCACACCGAGCACCGGGGAGCTGTTTTTT
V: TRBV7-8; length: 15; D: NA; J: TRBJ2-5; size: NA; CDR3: CASSFWADPQETQYF; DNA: TGTGCCAGCAGCTTTTGGGCAGACCCCCAAGAGACCCAGTACTTC
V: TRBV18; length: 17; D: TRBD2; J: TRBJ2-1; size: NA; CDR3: CASSPLTSGRALNEQFF; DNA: TGTGCCAGCTCACCACTTACAAGCGGGAGGGCCTTGAATGAGCAGTTCTTC
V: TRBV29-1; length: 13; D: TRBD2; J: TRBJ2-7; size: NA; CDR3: CSVGPSGFYEQYF; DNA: TGCAGCGTTGGGCCTAGCGGATTCTACGAGCAGTACTTC
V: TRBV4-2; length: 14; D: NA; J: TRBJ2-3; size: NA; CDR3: CASSRDLRADTQYF; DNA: TGTGCCAGCAGTCGGGACCTGCGCGCAGATACGCAGTATTTT
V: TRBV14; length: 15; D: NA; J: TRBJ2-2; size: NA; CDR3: CASSQERVRAGELFF; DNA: TGTGCCAGCAGCCAAGAGAGGGTTAGGGCCGGGGAGCTGTTTTTT
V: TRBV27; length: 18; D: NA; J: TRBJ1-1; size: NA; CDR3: CASSSPDGTKGGGTEAFF; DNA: TGTGCCAGCAGTTCGCCCGACGGGACAAAAGGAGGGGGCACTGAAGCTTTCTTT
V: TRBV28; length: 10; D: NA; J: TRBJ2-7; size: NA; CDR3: CASGPYEQYF; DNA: TGTGCCAGCGGTCCCTACGAGCAGTACTTC
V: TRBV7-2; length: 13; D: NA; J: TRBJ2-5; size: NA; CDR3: CASSLAIQETQYF; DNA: TGTGCCAGCAGCTTAGCGATTCAAGAGACCCAGTACTTC
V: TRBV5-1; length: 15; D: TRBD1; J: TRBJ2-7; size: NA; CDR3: CASSLNRGQSYEQYF; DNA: TGCGCCAGCAGCTTAAACAGGGGGCAAAGCTACGAGCAGTACTTC
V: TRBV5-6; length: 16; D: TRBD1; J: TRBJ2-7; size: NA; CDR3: CASSSIPGQGSYEQYF; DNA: TGTGCCAGCAGCTCTATACCGGGACAGGGGTCTTACGAGCAGTACTTC
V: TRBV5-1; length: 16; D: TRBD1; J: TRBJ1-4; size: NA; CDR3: CASSKTGQGEGEKLFF; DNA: TGCGCCAGCAGCAAAACAGGACAGGGTGAGGGAGAAAAACTGTTTTTT
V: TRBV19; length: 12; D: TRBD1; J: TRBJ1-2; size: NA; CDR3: CASSMDRDGYTF; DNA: TGTGCCAGTAGTATGGACAGGGATGGCTACACCTTC
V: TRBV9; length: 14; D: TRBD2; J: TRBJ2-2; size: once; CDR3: CASSLTSGDGELFF; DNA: TGTGCCAGCAGCCTAACTAGCGGGGACGGGGAGCTGTTTTTT
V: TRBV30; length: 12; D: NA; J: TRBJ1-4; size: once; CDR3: CAWGRGSEKLFF; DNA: TGTGCCTGGGGCCGGGGGTCCGAAAAACTGTTTTTT
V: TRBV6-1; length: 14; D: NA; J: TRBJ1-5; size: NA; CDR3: CASIFGGAGQPQHF; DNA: TGTGCCAGCATATTTGGAGGGGCAGGCCAGCCCCAGCATTTT
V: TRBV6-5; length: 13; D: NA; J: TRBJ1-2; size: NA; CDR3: CAIKRGDSYGYTF; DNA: TGTGCCATCAAAAGGGGAGACAGTTATGGCTACACCTTC
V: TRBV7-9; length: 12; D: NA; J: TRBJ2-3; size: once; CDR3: CASSTDGDTQYF; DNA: TGTGCCAGCAGCACTGACGGAGATACGCAGTATTTT
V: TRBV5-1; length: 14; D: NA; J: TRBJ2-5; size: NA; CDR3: CASTHGEGQETQYF; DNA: TGCGCCAGCACTCATGGAGAGGGACAAGAGACCCAGTACTTC
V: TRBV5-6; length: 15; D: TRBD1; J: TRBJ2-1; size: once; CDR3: CASSFRDRELREQFF; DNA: TGTGCCAGCAGCTTCCGGGACAGGGAACTAAGGGAGCAGTTCTTC
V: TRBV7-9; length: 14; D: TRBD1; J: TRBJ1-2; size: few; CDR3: CASSVGQDYYGYTF; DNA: TGTGCCAGCAGCGTAGGACAGGACTACTATGGCTACACCTTC
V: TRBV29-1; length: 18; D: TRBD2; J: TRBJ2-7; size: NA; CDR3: CSVVGGAFLGTSGYEQYF; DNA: TGCAGCGTGGTCGGCGGCGCGTTTCTCGGGACTAGTGGTTACGAGCAGTACTTC
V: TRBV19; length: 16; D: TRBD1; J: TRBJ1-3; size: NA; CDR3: CASSLTGQGLGNTIYF; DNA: TGTGCCAGTAGCTTGACGGGACAGGGGCTCGGAAACACCATATATTTT
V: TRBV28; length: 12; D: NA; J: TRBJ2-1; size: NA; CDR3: CASSSWLGEQFF; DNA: TGTGCCAGCAGTTCATGGTTGGGTGAGCAGTTCTTC